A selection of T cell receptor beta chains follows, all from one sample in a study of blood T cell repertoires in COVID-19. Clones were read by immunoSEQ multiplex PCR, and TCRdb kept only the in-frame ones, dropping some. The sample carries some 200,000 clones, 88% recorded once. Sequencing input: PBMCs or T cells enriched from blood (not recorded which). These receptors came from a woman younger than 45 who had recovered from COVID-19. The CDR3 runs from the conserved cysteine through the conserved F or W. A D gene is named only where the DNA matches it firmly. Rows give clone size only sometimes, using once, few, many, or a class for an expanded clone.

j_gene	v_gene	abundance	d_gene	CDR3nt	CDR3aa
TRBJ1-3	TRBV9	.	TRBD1	TGTGCCAGCAGAGGACAGGGCGGCTCTGGAAACACCATATATTTT	CASRGQGGSGNTIYF
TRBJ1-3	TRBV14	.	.	TGTGCCAGCAGCCAAGATCGCGGGAACACCATATATTTT	CASSQDRGNTIYF
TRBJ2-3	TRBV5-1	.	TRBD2	TGCGCCAGCAGCTTGGGTAGCGGGGTCACAGATACGCAGTATTTT	CASSLGSGVTDTQYF
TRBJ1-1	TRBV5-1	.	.	TGCGCCAGCAGCTTGACAGCTATGAACACTGAAGCTTTCTTT	CASSLTAMNTEAFF
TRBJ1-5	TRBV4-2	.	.	TGTGCCAGCAGCCAAGATTTACAGGGCCAGTTTAGCAATCAGCCCCAGCATTTT	CASSQDLQGQFSNQPQHF
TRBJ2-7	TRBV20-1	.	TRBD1	TGCAGTGCATGGACAGGGAACGAGCAGTACTTC	CSAWTGNEQYF
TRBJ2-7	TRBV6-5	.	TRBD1	TGTGCCAGCAGGGGACAGGGGGCCTACGAGCAGTACTTC	CASRGQGAYEQYF
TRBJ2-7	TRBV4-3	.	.	TGCGCCAGCAGTCTTTCCTGGACTGGCTCCTACGAGCAGTACTTC	CASSLSWTGSYEQYF
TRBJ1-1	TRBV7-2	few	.	TGTGCCAGCAGCTTAGGCGGCGCGGGCAACACTGAAGCTTTCTTT	CASSLGGAGNTEAFF
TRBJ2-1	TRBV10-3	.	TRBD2	TGTGCCATCAGTGAGTCCACGGGGGGGAGTTACAATGAGCAGTTCTTC	CAISESTGGSYNEQFF
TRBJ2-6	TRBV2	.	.	TGTGCCAGCAGTGGATGGGGGCGCTTTGGGGCCAACGTCCTGACTTTC	CASSGWGRFGANVLTF
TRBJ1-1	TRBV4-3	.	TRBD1	TGCGCCAGCCGGCAAACGGGACAGGGTATAAGGAACACTGAAGCTTTCTTT	CASRQTGQGIRNTEAFF
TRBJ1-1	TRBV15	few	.	TGTGCCACCAGCAGATTACCAGGGGTGGACACTGAAGCTTTCTTT	CATSRLPGVDTEAFF
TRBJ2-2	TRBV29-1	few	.	TGCAGCGTGGATGGGCGAGGGCCCGGGGAGCTGTTTTTT	CSVDGRGPGELFF
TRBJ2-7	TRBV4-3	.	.	TGCGCCAGCAGCCAAGGAATGGTTTCGGACGAGCAGTACTTC	CASSQGMVSDEQYF
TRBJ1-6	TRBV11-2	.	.	TGTGCCAGCAGCTTAGGCCCAGGGGACAATTCACCCCTCCACTTT	CASSLGPGDNSPLHF
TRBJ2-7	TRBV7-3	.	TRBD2	TGTGCCAGCAGCTTAACAGCGGGGGGGCGGTTCGAGCAGTACTTC	CASSLTAGGRFEQYF
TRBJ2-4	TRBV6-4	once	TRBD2	TGTGCCAGCAGCCCAGGGACTAGCGGGGGAGACATTCAGTACTTC	CASSPGTSGGDIQYF
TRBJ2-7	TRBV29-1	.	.	TGCAGCGTTGAAGAGCCGAACAGGCGTGACTACGAGCAGTACTTC	CSVEEPNRRDYEQYF
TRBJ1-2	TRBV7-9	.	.	TGTGCCAGCAGCTTGGGCCACAGTGTGGGCTATGGCTACACCTTC	CASSLGHSVGYGYTF
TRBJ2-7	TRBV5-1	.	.	TGCGCCAGCAGCTTGTCCGAGGGTCCCTACGAGCAGTACTTC	CASSLSEGPYEQYF
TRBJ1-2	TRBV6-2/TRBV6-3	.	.	TGTGCCAGCAGTTACGAGGGAACTAACTATGGCTACACCTTC	CASSYEGTNYGYTF
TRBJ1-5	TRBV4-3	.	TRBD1	TGCGCCAGCAGCCAGGACAGGGGTCGAAGCCAGCCCCAGCATTTT	CASSQDRGRSQPQHF
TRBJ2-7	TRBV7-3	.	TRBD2	TGTGCCAGCAGCTTATCCCCGGGACTAGCGGTTCCCCAGCAGTACTTC	CASSLSPGLAVPQQYF
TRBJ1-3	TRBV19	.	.	TGTGCCAGTAGACTAAAAATGGGGGCTCGGCCCAGCTCTGGAAACACCATATATTTT	CASRLKMGARPSSGNTIYF
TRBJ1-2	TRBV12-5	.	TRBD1	TGTGCTAGTGGACAACAGGGGTGGAATGGCTACACCTTC	CASGQQGWNGYTF
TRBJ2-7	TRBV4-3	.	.	TGCGCCAGCAGCCAAGATCACGAGGCCTCCTACGAGCAGTACTTC	CASSQDHEASYEQYF
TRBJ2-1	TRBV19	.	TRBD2	TGTGCCAGTAGTATGACTAGCGGGGGCTACAATGAGCAGTTCTTC	CASSMTSGGYNEQFF
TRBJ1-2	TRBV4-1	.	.	TGCGCCAGCAGCCAAGCAGGGGCTGGAGGCTACACCTTC	CASSQAGAGGYTF
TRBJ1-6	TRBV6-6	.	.	TGTGCCAGCAGTTACAACGGTCCCCTCCACTTT	CASSYNGPLHF
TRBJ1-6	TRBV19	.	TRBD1	TGTGCCAGTACTCCCTCCGGGACAGGGGGCCTTTCACCCCTCCACTTT	CASTPSGTGGLSPLHF
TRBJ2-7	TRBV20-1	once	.	TGCAGTGCTAGGGTCATAGACGAGCAGTACTTC	CSARVIDEQYF
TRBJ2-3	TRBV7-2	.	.	TGTGCCAGCAGCTTTCAGGTGACAGGCTCCACAGATACGCAGTATTTT	CASSFQVTGSTDTQYF
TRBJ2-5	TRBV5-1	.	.	TGCGCCAGCAGCTTGGTTCCCCAGGAGGTCCAGACCCAGTACTTC	CASSLVPQEVQTQYF
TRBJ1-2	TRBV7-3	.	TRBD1	TGTGCCAGCGGCGGGACAGGGGATAATGGCTACACCTTC	CASGGTGDNGYTF
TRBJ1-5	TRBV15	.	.	TGTGCCACCAGAAGAACGCGCAACCCTATGGAGCCCCAGCATTTT	CATRRTRNPMEPQHF
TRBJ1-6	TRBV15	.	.	TGTGCCACCAGCGCGCGTCGTACCCGGGGAACCTATAATTCACCCCTCCACTTT	CATSARRTRGTYNSPLHF
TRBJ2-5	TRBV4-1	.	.	TGCGCCAGCAGCCAAGTGAGGGAAGAAGAGACCCAGTACTTC	CASSQVREEETQYF
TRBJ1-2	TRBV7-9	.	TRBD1	TGTGCCAGCAGCTTCATCGAGGACAGGGCCCAGAAATCGTACTATGGCTACACCTTC	CASSFIEDRAQKSYYGYTF
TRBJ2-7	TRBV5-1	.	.	TGCGCCAGCAGCCCGGCGGCACTCTCCTACGAGCAGTACTTC	CASSPAALSYEQYF
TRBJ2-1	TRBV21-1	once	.	TGTGCCAGCAAAACCGGGACAGGGGTCAATGAGCAGTTCTTC	CASKTGTGVNEQFF
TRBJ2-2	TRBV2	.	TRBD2	TGTGCCAGCCGCTCGTTGCGGGGGGGCCCCGGGGAGCTGTTTTTT	CASRSLRGGPGELFF
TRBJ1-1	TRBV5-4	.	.	TGTGCCAGCAGCTTGGCCCTGGGGGGAACTGAAGCTTTCTTT	CASSLALGGTEAFF
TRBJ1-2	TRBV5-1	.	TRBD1	TGCGCCAGCAGCTTGACAGGGGTGAACTATGGCTACACCTTC	CASSLTGVNYGYTF
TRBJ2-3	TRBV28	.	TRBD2	TGTGCCAGCAGTTCCCGGACTAGCGGGGGGGCAGATACGCAGTATTTT	CASSSRTSGGADTQYF
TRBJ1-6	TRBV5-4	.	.	TGTGCCAGCAGCTTGGGATCGACGGGGGGCTCATCACCCCTCCACTTT	CASSLGSTGGSSPLHF
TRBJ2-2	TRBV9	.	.	TGTGCCAGCAGCGTAGAAGGGGTAAGGGCCGGGGAGCTGTTTTTT	CASSVEGVRAGELFF
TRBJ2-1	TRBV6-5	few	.	TGTGCCAGCACCAGTTACAATGAGCAGTTCTTC	CASTSYNEQFF
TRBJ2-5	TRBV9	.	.	TGTGCCAGCTCCGAATCAGGGCTGGCCTTAAGAACCCAAGAGACCCAGTACTTC	CASSESGLALRTQETQYF
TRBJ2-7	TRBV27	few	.	TGTGCCAGCAGTCAAGGACAGTCCTACGAGCAGTACTTC	CASSQGQSYEQYF
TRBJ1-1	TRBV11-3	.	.	TGTGCCAGCAGCTTAGGGTCCAAGAAAACGGGGACTGAAGCTTTCTTT	CASSLGSKKTGTEAFF
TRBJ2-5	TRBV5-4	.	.	TGTGCCAGCAGCCTCCATCAGGGTGGGGAGACCCAGTACTTC	CASSLHQGGETQYF
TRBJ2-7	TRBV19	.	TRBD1	TGTGCCACCTCGGGACAGGGATACGAGCAGTACTTC	CATSGQGYEQYF
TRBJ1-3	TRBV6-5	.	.	TGTGCCAGCAGCCAGGATAGCTCTGGAAACACCATATATTTT	CASSQDSSGNTIYF
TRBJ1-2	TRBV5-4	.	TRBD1	TGTGCCAGCAGCTTGGAGGGACAGGGGGCCTGGTATGGCTACACCTTC	CASSLEGQGAWYGYTF
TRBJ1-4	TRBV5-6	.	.	TGTGCCAGCTGTCGACGGGAGTATGAAAAACTGTTTTTT	CASCRREYEKLFF
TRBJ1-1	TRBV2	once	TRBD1	TGTGCCAGCAGCCCTTTTCGGGACAGTCATGAAGCTTTCTTT	CASSPFRDSHEAFF